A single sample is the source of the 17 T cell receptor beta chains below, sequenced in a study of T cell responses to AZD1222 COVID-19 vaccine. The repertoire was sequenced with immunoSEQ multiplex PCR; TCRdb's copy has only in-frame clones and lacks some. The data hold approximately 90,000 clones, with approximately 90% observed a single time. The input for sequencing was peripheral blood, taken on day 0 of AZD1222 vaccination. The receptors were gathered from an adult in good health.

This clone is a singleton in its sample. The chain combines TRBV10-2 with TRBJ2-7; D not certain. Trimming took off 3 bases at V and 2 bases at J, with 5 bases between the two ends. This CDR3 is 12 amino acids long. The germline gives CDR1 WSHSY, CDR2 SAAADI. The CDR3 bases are TGCGCCAGCAGTGATACGCCCTACGAGCAGTACTTC. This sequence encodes CASSDTPYEQYF.

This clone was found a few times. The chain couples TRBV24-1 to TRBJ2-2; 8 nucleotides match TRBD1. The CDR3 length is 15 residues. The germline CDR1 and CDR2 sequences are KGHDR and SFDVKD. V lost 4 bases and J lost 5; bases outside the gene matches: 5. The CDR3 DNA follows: TGTGCCACCAGTGAATCAGGGGGCATTACCGGGGAGCTGTTTTTT. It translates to CATSESGGITGELFF.

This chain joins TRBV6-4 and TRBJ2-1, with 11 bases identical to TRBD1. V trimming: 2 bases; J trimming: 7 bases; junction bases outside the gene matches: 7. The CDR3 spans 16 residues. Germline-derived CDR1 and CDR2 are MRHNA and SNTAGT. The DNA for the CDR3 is TGTGCCAGCAGTGACGGTACGGGACAGGGGGTGAATGAGCAGTTCTTC. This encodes CASSDGTGQGVNEQFF.

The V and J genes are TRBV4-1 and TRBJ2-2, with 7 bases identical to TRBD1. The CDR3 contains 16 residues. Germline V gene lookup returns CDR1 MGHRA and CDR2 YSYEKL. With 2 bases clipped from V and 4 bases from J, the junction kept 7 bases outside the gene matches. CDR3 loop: CASSQPRDSTTGELFF. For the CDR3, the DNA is TGCGCCAGCAGCCAACCCCGGGACAGTACCACCGGGGAGCTGTTTTTT.

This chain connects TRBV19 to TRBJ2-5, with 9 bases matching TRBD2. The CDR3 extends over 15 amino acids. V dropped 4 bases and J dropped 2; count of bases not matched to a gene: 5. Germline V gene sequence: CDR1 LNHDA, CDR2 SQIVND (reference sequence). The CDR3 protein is CASSKGLAVQETQYF. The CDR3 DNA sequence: TGTGCCAGTAGTAAGGGACTAGCAGTTCAAGAGACCCAGTACTTC.

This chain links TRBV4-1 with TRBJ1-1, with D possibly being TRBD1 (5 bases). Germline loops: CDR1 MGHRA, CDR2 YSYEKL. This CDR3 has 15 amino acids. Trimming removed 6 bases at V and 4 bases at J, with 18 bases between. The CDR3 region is CASRDNGASTTEAFF. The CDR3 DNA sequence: TGCGCCAGCAGGGATAATGGGGCCAGTACCACTGAAGCTTTCTTT.

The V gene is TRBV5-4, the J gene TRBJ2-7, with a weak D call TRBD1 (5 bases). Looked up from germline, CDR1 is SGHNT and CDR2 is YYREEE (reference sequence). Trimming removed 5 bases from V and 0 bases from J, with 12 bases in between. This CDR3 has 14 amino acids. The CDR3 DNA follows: TGTGCCAGCAGTCTAGACAGATACTCCTACGAGCAGTACTTC. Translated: CASSLDRYSYEQYF.

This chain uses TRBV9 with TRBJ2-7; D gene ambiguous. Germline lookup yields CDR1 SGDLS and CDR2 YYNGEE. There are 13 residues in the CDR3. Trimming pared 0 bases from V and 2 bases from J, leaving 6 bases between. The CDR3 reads CASSVGGPYEQYF. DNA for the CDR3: TGTGCCAGCAGCGTAGGAGGCCCCTACGAGCAGTACTTC. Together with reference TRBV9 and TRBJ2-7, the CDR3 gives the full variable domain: DSGVTQTPKHLITATGQRVTLRCSPRSGDLSVYWYQQSLDQGLQFLIQYYNGEERAKGNILERFSAQQFPDLHSELNLSSLELGDSALYFCASSVGGPYEQYFGPGTRLTVT.

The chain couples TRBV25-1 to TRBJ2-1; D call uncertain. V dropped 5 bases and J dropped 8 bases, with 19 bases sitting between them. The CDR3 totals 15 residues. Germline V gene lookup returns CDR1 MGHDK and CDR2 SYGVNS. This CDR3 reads CASSSEFVSLYEQFF. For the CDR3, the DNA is TGTGCCAGCAGTTCGGAGTTCGTGAGTCTCTATGAGCAGTTCTTC. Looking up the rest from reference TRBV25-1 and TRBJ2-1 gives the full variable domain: EADIYQTPRYLVIGTGKKITLECSQTMGHDKMYWYQQDPGMELHLIHYSYGVNSTEKGDLSSESTVSRIRTEHFPLTLESARPSHTSQYLCASSSEFVSLYEQFFGPGTRLTVL.

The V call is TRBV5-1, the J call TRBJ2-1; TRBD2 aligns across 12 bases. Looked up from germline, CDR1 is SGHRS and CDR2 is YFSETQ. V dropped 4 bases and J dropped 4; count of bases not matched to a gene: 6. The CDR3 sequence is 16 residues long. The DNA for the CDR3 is TGCGCCAGCAGCAGATTGACTAGCGGGGGTTACAATGAGCAGTTCTTC. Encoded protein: CASSRLTSGGYNEQFF.

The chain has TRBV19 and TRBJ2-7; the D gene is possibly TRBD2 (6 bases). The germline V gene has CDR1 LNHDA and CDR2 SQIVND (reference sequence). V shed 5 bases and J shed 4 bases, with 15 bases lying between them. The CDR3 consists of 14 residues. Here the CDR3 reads CASSAGPLGYEQYF. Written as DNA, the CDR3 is TGTGCCAGTAGTGCGGGACCACTCGGATACGAGCAGTACTTC.

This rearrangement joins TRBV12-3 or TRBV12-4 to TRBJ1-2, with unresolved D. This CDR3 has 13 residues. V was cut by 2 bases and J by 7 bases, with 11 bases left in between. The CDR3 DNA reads TGTGCCAGCAGTTTATCAGGTCGAAGTGGCTACACCTTC. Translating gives CASSLSGRSGYTF.

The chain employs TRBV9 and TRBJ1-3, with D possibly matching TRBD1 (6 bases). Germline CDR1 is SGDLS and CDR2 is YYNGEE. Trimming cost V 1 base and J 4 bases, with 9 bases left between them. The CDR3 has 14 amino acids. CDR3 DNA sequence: TGTGCCAGCAGCGTACAGGGGACGGGAAACACCATATATTTT. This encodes CASSVQGTGNTIYF.

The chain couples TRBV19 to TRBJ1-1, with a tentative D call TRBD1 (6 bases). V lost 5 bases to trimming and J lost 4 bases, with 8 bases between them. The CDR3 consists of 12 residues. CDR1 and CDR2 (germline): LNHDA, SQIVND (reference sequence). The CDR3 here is CASSVRGTEAFF. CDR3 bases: TGTGCCAGTAGTGTCAGGGGCACTGAAGCTTTCTTT. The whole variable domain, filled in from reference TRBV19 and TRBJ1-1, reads DGGITQSPKYLFRKEGQNVTLSCEQNLNHDAMYWYRQDPGQGLRLIYYSQIVNDFQKGDIAEGYSVSREKKESFPLTVTSAQKNPTAFYLCASSVRGTEAFFGQGTRLTVV.

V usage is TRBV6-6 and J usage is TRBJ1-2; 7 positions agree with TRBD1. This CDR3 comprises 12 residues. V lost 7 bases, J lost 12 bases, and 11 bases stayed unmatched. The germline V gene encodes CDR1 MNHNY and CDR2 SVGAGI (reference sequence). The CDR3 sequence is CASNTDGRGNTF. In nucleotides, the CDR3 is TGTGCCAGCAATACGGATGGCAGGGGGAACACCTTC.

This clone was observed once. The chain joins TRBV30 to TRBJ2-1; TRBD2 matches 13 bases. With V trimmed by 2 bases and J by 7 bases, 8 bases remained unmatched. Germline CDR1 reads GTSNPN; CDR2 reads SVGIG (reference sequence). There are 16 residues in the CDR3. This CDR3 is CAWSTPGLAGRNEQFF. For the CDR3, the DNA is TGTGCCTGGAGTACCCCGGGACTAGCGGGGAGGAATGAGCAGTTCTTC. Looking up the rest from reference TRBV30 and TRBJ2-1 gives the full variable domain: SQTIHQWPATLVQPVGSPLSLECTVEGTSNPNLYWYRQAAGRGLQLLFYSVGIGQISSEVPQNLSASRPQDRQFILSSKKLLLSDSGFYLCAWSTPGLAGRNEQFFGPGTRLTVL.

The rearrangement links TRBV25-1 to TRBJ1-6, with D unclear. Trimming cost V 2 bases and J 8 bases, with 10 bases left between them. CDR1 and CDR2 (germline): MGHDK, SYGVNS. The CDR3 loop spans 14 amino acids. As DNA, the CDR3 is TGTGCCAGCAGTGAAGGTGGTGAATATTCACCCCTCCACTTT. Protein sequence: CASSEGGEYSPLHF.